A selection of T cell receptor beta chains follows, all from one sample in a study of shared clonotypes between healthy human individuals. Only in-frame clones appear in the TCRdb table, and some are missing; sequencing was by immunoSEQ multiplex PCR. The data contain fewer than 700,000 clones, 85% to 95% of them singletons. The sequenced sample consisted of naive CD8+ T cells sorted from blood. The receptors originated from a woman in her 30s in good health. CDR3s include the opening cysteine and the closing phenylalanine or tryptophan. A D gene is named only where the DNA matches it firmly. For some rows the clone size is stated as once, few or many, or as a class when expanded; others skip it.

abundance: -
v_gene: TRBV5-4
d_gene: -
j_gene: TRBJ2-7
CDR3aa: CASSLSFTGIGDTEQYF
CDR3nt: TGTGCCAGCAGCCTTAGCTTTACAGGGATTGGGGACACTGAGCAGTACTTC

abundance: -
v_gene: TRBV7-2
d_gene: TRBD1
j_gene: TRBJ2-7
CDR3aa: CASSQTGVIEQYF
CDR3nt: TGTGCCAGCAGCCAGACAGGGGTGATCGAGCAGTACTTC

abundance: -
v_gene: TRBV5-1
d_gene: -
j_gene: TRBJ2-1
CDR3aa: CASSFRENEQFF
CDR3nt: TGCGCCAGCAGCTTCAGGGAAAATGAGCAGTTCTTC

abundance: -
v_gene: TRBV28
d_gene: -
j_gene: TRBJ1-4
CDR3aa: CASSLGLASGFGTNEKLFF
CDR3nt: TGTGCCAGCAGTTTAGGCCTGGCCAGCGGATTTGGAACTAATGAAAAACTGTTTTTT

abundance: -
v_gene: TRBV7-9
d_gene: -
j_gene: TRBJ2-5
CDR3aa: CASSSWGDQETQYF
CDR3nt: TGTGCCAGCAGCTCCTGGGGGGACCAAGAGACCCAGTACTTC

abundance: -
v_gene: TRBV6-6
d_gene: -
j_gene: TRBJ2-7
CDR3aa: CASRPTGESSYEQYF
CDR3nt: TGTGCCAGCAGACCCACGGGCGAGAGCTCCTACGAGCAGTACTTC

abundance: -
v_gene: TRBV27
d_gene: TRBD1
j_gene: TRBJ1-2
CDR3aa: CASATGGRDYGYTF
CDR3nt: TGTGCCAGCGCCACAGGGGGGCGGGATTATGGCTACACCTTC

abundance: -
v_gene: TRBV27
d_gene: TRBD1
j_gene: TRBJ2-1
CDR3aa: CASSEGQSYNEQFF
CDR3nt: TGTGCCAGCAGCGAGGGACAGTCCTACAATGAGCAGTTCTTC

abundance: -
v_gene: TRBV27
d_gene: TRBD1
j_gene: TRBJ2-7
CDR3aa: CASSSELGQGYEQYF
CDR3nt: TGTGCCAGCAGTTCGGAATTGGGACAGGGCTACGAGCAGTACTTC

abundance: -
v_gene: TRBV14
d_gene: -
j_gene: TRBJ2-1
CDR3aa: CASSPLGLNEQFF
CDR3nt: TGTGCCAGCAGCCCCCTTGGACTCAATGAGCAGTTCTTC

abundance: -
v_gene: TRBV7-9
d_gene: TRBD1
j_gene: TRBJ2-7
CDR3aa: CASSSRQTGLDEQYF
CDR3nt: TGTGCCAGCAGCTCACGGCAGACAGGGCTTGACGAGCAGTACTTC

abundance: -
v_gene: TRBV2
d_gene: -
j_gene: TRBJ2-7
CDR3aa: CASSEVGGSYEQYF
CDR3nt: TGTGCCAGCAGTGAAGTAGGGGGATCTTACGAGCAGTACTTC

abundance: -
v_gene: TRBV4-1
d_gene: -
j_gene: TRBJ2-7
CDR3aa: CASSQVPAGNTYEQYF
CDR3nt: TGCGCCAGCAGCCAAGTCCCGGCGGGGAACACCTACGAGCAGTACTTC

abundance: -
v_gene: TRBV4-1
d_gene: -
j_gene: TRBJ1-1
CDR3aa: CASSQGRGRSTEAFF
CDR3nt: TGCGCCAGCAGCCAGGGACGAGGGAGGTCCACTGAAGCTTTCTTT

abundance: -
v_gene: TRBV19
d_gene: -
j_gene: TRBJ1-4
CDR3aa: CASRSTSDEKLFF
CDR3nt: TGTGCCAGTAGATCGACCTCGGATGAAAAACTGTTTTTT

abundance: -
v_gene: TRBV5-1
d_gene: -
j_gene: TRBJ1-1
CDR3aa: CASSGNRANAPMNTEAFF
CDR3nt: TGCGCCAGCAGCGGGAACAGGGCGAACGCCCCAATGAACACTGAAGCTTTCTTT

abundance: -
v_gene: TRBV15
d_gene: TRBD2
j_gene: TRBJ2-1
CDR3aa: CATSRDGTSEVSYNEQFF
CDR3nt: TGTGCCACCAGCAGAGATGGGACTAGCGAGGTATCCTACAATGAGCAGTTCTTC

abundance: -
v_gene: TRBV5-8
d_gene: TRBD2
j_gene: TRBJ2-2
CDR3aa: CASSPGLNTGELFF
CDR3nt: TGTGCCAGCAGCCCGGGACTAAACACCGGGGAGCTGTTTTTT

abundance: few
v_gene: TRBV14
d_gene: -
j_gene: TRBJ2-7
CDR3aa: CASSQNRVYEQYF
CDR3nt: TGTGCCAGCAGCCAAAATAGGGTCTACGAGCAGTACTTC

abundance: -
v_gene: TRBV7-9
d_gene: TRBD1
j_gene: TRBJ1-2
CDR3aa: CASDTGGRKDGYTF
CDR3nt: TGTGCTTCCGATACAGGGGGCCGAAAGGATGGCTACACCTTC

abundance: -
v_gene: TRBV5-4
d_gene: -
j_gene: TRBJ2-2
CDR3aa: CASSLPLTGELFF
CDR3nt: TGTGCCAGCAGCTTGCCCCTCACCGGGGAGCTGTTTTTT

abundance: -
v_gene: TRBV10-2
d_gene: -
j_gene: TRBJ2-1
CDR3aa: CASSERDRQFF
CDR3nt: TGCGCCAGCAGTGAGAGGGACCGGCAGTTCTTC

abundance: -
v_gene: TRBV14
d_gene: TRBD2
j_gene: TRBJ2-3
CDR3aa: CASSQSSGSWRTDTQYF
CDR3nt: TGTGCCAGCAGCCAATCGAGCGGGAGTTGGAGGACAGATACGCAGTATTTT

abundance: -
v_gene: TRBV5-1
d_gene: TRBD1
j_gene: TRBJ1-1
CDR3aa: CASSGGQGARDAFF
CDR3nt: TGCGCCAGCAGCGGTGGACAGGGGGCGAGGGATGCTTTCTTT

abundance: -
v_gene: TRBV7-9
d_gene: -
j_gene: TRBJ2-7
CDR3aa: CASSPRPYEQYF
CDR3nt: TGTGCCAGCAGCCCTAGACCCTACGAGCAGTACTTC

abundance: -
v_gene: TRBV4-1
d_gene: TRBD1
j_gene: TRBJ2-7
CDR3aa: CASSQRQGEGGIYEQYF
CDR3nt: TGCGCCAGCAGCCAAAGACAGGGGGAGGGCGGGATCTACGAGCAGTACTTC

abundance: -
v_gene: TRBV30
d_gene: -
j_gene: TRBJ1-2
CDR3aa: CACYSGVYSYGYTF
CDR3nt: TGTGCCTGCTATTCGGGGGTTTATAGCTATGGCTACACCTTC

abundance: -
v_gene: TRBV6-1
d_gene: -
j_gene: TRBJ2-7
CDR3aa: CASRGPSSYEQYF
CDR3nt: TGTGCCAGCAGAGGACCAAGCTCCTACGAGCAGTACTTC

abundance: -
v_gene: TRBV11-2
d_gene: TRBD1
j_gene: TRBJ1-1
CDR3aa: CASSLGTGGYQAFF
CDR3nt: TGTGCCAGCAGCTTAGGGACAGGGGGGTACCAAGCTTTCTTT

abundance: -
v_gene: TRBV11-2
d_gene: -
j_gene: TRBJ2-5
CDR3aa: CASSRTGGQETQYF
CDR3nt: TGTGCCAGCAGCCGAACGGGGGGCCAGGAGACCCAGTACTTC

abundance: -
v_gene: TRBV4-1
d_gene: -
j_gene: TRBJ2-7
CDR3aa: CASSQVPDREQYF
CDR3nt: TGCGCCAGCAGCCAGGTTCCGGATCGGGAGCAGTACTTC

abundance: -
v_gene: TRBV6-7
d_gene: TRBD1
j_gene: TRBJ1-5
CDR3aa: CASSGDRRYSNQPQHF
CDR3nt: TGTGCCAGCAGTGGGGACAGACGATATAGCAATCAGCCCCAGCATTTT

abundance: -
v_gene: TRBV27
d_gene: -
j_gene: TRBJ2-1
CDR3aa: CASWGYNEQFF
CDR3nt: TGTGCCAGCTGGGGATACAATGAGCAGTTCTTC

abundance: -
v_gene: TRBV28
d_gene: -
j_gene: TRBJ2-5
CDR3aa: CASSPTLAVQETQYF
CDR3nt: TGTGCCAGCAGTCCCACCTTAGCGGTCCAAGAGACCCAGTACTTC

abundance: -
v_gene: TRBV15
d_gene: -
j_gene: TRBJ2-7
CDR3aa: CATSSEGEQYF
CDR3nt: TGTGCCACCAGTTCCGAGGGGGAGCAGTACTTC

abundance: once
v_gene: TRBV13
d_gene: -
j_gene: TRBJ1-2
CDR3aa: CASSSTNYGYTF
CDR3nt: TGTGCCAGCAGCTCCACTAACTATGGCTACACCTTC

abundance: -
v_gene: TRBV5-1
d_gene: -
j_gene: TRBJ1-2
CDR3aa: CASSLDRGLDYGYTF
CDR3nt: TGCGCCAGCAGCTTGGATCGGGGTTTGGACTATGGCTACACCTTC

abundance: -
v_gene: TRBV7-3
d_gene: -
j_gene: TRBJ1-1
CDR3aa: CASSVAGVHSGKDTEAFF
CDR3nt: TGTGCCAGCAGCGTGGCTGGGGTACACTCGGGAAAGGACACTGAAGCTTTCTTT

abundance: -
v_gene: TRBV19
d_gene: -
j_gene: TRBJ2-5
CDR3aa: CASTWGHQETQYF
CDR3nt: TGTGCCAGTACCTGGGGACACCAAGAGACCCAGTACTTC

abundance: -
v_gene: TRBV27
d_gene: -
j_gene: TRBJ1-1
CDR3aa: CASSPVSGGFTEAFF
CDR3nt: TGTGCCAGCAGCCCGGTCTCCGGCGGTTTCACTGAAGCTTTCTTT

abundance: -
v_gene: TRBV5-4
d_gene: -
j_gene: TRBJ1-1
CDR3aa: CASGEVGTEAFF
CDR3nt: TGTGCCAGCGGGGAAGTTGGCACTGAAGCTTTCTTT

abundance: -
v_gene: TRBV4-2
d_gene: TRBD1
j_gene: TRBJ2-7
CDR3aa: CASSWTGGHEQYF
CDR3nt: TGTGCCAGCAGCTGGACAGGGGGCCACGAGCAGTACTTC

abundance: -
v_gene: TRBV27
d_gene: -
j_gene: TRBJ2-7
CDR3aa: CASGPGPTYEQYF
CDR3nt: TGTGCCAGCGGCCCGGGACCTACCTACGAGCAGTACTTC

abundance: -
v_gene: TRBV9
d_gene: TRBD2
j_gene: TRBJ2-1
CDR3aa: CASSGLAGSYNEQFF
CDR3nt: TGTGCCAGCAGTGGACTAGCGGGATCCTACAATGAGCAGTTCTTC

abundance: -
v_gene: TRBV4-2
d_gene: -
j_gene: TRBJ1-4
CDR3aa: CASSFRDGDEKLFF
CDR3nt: TGTGCCAGCAGCTTTCGGGATGGTGATGAAAAACTGTTTTTT

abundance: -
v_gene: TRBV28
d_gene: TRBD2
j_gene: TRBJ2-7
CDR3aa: CASEGGLANYEQYF
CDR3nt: TGTGCCAGCGAGGGGGGACTAGCAAACTACGAGCAGTACTTC

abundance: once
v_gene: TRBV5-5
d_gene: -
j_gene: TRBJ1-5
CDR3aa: CASNPPKRDQISPQHF
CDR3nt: TGTGCCAGCAATCCTCCGAAGAGAGACCAAATCAGCCCCCAGCATTTT

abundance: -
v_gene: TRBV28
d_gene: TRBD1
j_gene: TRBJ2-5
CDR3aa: CASSAGTGGVETQYF
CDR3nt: TGTGCCAGCAGTGCCGGGACAGGGGGAGTCGAGACCCAGTACTTC

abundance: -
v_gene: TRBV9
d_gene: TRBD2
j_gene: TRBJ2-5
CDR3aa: CASSAGLAGYQETQYF
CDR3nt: TGTGCCAGCAGCGCGGGACTAGCGGGGTACCAAGAGACCCAGTACTTC

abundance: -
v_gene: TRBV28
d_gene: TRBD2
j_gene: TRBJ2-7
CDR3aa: CASSLTPLGLAGSHEQYF
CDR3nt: TGTGCCAGCAGTTTAACCCCCCTCGGACTAGCGGGATCCCACGAGCAGTACTTC

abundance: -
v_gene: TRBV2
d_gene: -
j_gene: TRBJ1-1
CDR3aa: CARLEAESEAFF
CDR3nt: TGTGCCAGGCTTGAGGCCGAAAGTGAAGCTTTCTTT

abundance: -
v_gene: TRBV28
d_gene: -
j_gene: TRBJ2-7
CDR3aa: CASSFGVPTRYEQYF
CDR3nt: TGTGCCAGCAGTTTTGGTGTCCCCACTCGCTACGAGCAGTACTTC

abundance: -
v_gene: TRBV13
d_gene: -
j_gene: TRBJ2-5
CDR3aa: CASSLLASREQYF
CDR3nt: TGTGCCAGCAGCTTACTAGCCTCGAGGGAGCAGTACTTC

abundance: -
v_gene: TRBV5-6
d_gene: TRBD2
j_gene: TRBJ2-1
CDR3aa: CASSFASGRINEQFF
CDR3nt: TGTGCCAGCAGCTTCGCTAGCGGGAGAATCAATGAGCAGTTCTTC

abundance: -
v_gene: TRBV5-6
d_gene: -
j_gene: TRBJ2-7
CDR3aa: CASSLGAATSLSSYEQYF
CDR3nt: TGTGCCAGCAGCTTGGGGGCAGCGACAAGTCTAAGCTCCTACGAGCAGTACTTC

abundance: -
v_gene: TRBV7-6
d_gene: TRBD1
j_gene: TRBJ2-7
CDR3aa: CASSSGTGYEQYF
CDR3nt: TGTGCCAGCAGCTCCGGGACAGGCTACGAGCAGTACTTC

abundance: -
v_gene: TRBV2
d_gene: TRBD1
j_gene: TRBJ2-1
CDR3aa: CASGSGQGNNEQFF
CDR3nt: TGTGCCAGTGGTTCGGGACAGGGCAACAATGAGCAGTTCTTC

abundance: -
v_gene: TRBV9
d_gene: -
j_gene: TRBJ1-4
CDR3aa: CASSPEGSANEKLFF
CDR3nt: TGTGCCAGCAGCCCTGAGGGTAGTGCTAATGAAAAACTGTTTTTT

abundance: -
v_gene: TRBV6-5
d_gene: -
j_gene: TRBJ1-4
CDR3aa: CASSPTLGTNEKLFF
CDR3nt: TGTGCCAGCAGCCCAACTTTGGGCACTAATGAAAAACTGTTTTTT

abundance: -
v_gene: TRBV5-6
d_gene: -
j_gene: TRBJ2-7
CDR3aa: CASSPFLAGVYEQYF
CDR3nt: TGTGCCAGCAGCCCCTTTCTAGCAGGGGTCTACGAGCAGTACTTC